The text below deals with one T cell receptor (beta chain). The record originates from a study of blood T cell repertoires in COVID-19. On the study more broadly: Material from acute and convalescent COVID-19 was sourced from the United States, Italy and Spain. T cells, B-cell-depleted T cells, or PBMCs provided the cDNA or gDNA that served as material.

Original data processing: Counts of nucleated cells, estimated from reference gene primer amplification, were obtained. Libraries were prepared by immunoSEQ multiplex PCR; TCRdb keeps only in-frame clonotypes and omits some of them. V, J and clone size were drawn from that table, and D and trimming were deduced from the DNA. The profile covers around 100,000 clones, with 75% to 90% appearing a single time and approximately 4.2% taken by the ten largest. CDR3 length: 13 residues. V was clipped by 1 base and J by 5 bases, with 9 bases between them. CDR1 is SGHRS, CDR2 YFSETQ, per germline. The clonotype comes from a woman aged 45 to 65 with acute or convalescent COVID-19. V usage is TRBV5-1 and J usage is TRBJ2-5, with a weak D call TRBD1 (6 bases). The material sequenced was peripheral blood. The CDR3 here is CASSLTGTETQYF. In nucleotides, the CDR3 is TGCGCCAGCAGCTTGACAGGGACGGAGACCCAGTACTTC.